The 27 T cell receptor beta chains below all came from one sample that was sequenced in a study of blood T cells in healthy people across ages (dated by TCRdb to the mid-2010s). The method was 5' RACE. TCRdb records Illumina HiSeq 2500 as the sequencer. The second PCR ran for about 6 to 11 cycles and used a J-beta primer mix along with a sample-barcoded 5' primer. TCRdb trimmed the raw reads at Q25, called clones with MiXCR and kept productive beta chains. Each entry merges the rows of one CDR3 protein and shows their most common DNA and genes. The sample table contains 700,000 to 900,000 distinct CDR3 sequences; only one count was recorded for roughly 50% of them. Together, the top ten hold about 38% of the sample. The specimen was blood. Receptor source: a man older than 75 in good health.

This clonotype was found a few times. The chain links TRBV12-3 or TRBV12-4 to TRBJ2-3; possible D gene TRBD2, 5 bases. With 5 bases removed from V and 6 bases from J, the gap between germline ends came to 21 bases. CDR3 length: 16 residues. The CDR3 spells CASSPPSVEGPDTQYF. CDR3 DNA: TGTGCCAGCAGTCCACCGAGTGTCGAGGGTCCCGATACGCAGTATTTT.

The rearrangement joins TRBV12-3 or TRBV12-4 to TRBJ1-2, with 9 nucleotides matching TRBD1. The CDR3 is 15 residues long. Trimming cost V 2 bases and J 4 bases; bases outside gene matches: 5. In nucleotides, the CDR3 is TGTGCCAGCAGTTTACGGGACAGGGAAGGCTATGGCTACACCTTC. Translated, it gives CASSLRDREGYGYTF.

This clonotype has more than one count but fewer than ten. The chain has TRBV6-2 or TRBV6-3 and TRBJ2-3, with 11 bases matching TRBD2. The CDR3 consists of 19 residues. Trimming removed 1 base from V and 5 bases from J; junction bases left unmatched: 14. In germline, CDR1 is MNHEY, CDR2 SVGEGT. CDR3 residues: CASSYFSPGTSGSGDTQYF. CDR3 DNA sequence: TGTGCCAGCAGTTACTTCTCGCCCGGGACTAGCGGTTCAGGAGATACGCAGTATTTT.

This clonotype came up a few times. This chain uses TRBV29-1 with TRBJ1-1; 7 nucleotides agree with TRBD1. Germline V gene data show CDR1 as SQVTM and CDR2 as ANQGSEA. The CDR3 runs 14 residues. V lost 7 bases, J lost 0 bases, and 8 bases stayed unmatched. In nucleotides, the CDR3 is TGCAGCGATATACAGGGGAACATGAACACTGAAGCTTTCTTT. Its translation is CSDIQGNMNTEAFF.

The gene calls are TRBV7-2 and TRBJ2-3, with 10 bases matching TRBD2. The J segment lost 0 bases and the V segment lost 4 bases, leaving 4 bases of the junction unmatched. Germline-derived CDR1 and CDR2 are SGHTA and FQGNSA. The CDR3 consists of 16 residues. The CDR3 loop is CASSSGLAASTDTQYF. CDR3 bases: TGTGCCAGCAGCTCTGGACTAGCGGCTAGCACAGATACGCAGTATTTT. Supplemented by reference TRBV7-2 and TRBJ2-3, the full variable domain reads GAGVSQSPSNKVTEKGKDVELRCDPISGHTALYWYRQSLGQGLEFLIYFQGNSAPDKSGLPSDRFSAERTGGSVSTLTIQRTQQEDSAVYLCASSSGLAASTDTQYFGPGTRLTVL.

The chain is built from TRBV5-1 and TRBJ1-1, with D possibly matching TRBD1 (5 bases). Germline V gene sequence: CDR1 SGHRS, CDR2 YFSETQ. The CDR3 covers 15 residues. V lost 2 bases to trimming and J lost 4 bases, with 15 bases between them. The CDR3 spells CASSLSAGGATEAFF. The DNA of the CDR3 is TGCGCCAGCAGCTTATCCGCGGGGGGAGCCACTGAAGCTTTCTTT.

The V gene is TRBV20-1, the J gene TRBJ1-2; a weak D match, TRBD1 (5 bases). The CDR3 covers 14 residues. Germline assignment: CDR1 DFQATT and CDR2 SNEGSKA (reference sequence). V was pared by 2 bases and J by 3 bases, with 13 bases between. CDR3 sequence reads: CSARNSGTDYGYTF. The CDR3 region has the DNA TGCAGTGCTAGAAACTCCGGGACCGACTATGGCTACACCTTC.

The gene calls are TRBV7-3 and TRBJ2-1; weak D call: TRBD1 (5 bases). The V and J ends lost 5 bases and 1 base respectively, with 18 bases between them. Germline CDR1 SGHTA, CDR2 FQGTGA. The CDR3 has 17 residues. This CDR3 reads CASSPRVGMESYNEQFF. CDR3 DNA sequence: TGTGCCAGCAGCCCCAGGGTTGGGATGGAATCCTACAATGAGCAGTTCTTC.

The chain couples TRBV2 to TRBJ2-3; 8 nucleotides agree with TRBD2. Per the germline V gene, CDR1 is SNHLY and CDR2 is FYNNEI. With 6 bases clipped from V and 2 bases from J, the junction kept 7 bases outside the gene matches. The CDR3 covers 15 residues. Here the CDR3 reads CASSPPGGVTDTQYF. Written as DNA, the CDR3 is TGTGCCAGCAGCCCCCCGGGAGGGGTCACAGATACGCAGTATTTT.

This rearrangement joins TRBV7-2 to TRBJ1-2; maybe TRBD1 (6 bases). Trimming shortened V by 0 bases and J by 8 bases, and 13 bases separated the two germline ends. CDR1 is SGHTA and CDR2 is FQGNSA in the germline V gene. The CDR3 has 14 amino acids. The CDR3 reads CASSLAGGAEGYTF. The CDR3 nucleotides read TGTGCCAGCAGCTTAGCTGGGGGCGCCGAGGGCTACACCTTC.

As regards this clonotype: The junction differs from germline at one of its ends, possibly a read error. This chain links TRBV5-1 with TRBJ2-7; TRBD2 agrees at 11 bases. The CDR3 loop spans 14 amino acids. Germline values: CDR1 SGHRS, CDR2 YFSETQ. In DNA form, the CDR3 reads TGTGCCAGCAGCCCCCGGACTAGCGGGCGTGAGCAGTACTTC. Its translation is CASSPRTSGREQYF.

This CDR3 is CSAASGQETQYF. DNA for the CDR3: TGCAGTGCTGCGAGCGGCCAAGAGACCCAGTACTTC. The V and J genes are TRBV20-1 and TRBJ2-7, with D tentatively TRBD2 (5 bases). The DNA end favors TRBJ2-5, so the J call may be wrong. Germline values: CDR1 DFQATT, CDR2 SNEGSKA (reference sequence). The CDR3 covers 12 residues.

CDR3 amino acids: CSVAGTDRNEKLFF. DNA of the CDR3: TGCAGCGTGGCCGGGACAGATAGAAATGAAAAACTGTTTTTT. V is TRBV29-1 and J is TRBJ1-4; TRBD1 matches at 7 bases. Germline assignment: CDR1 SQVTM and CDR2 ANQGSEA. With 6 bases clipped from V and 5 bases from J, the junction kept 9 bases outside the gene matches. The length of the CDR3 is 14 residues. The whole variable domain, remainder taken from reference TRBV29-1 and TRBJ1-4, is SAVISQKPSRDICQRGTSLTIQCQVDSQVTMMFWYRQQPGQSLTLIATANQGSEATYESGFVIDKFPISRPNLTFSTLTVSNMSPEDSSIYLCSVAGTDRNEKLFFGSGTQLSVL.

V and J are TRBV5-8 and TRBJ2-3; unclear D gene. V lost 4 bases to trimming and J lost 14 bases, with 20 bases between them. CDR3 length equals 13 residues. Germline loops: CDR1 SGHTS, CDR2 YDEGEE. In nucleotides, the CDR3 is TGTGCCAGCAGCCCCGAAATCCGCAGATACGCGTATTTT. As protein: CASSPEIRRYAYF.

The chain has TRBV7-2 and TRBJ2-1; 7 nucleotides match TRBD2. V was clipped by 0 bases and J by 0 bases; unmatched bases: 5. The CDR3 loop spans 17 amino acids. CDR1 and CDR2 (germline): SGHTA, FQGNSA. CDR3 in amino acids: CASSLAPRGDSYNEQFF. DNA of the CDR3: TGTGCCAGCAGCTTAGCGCCTCGGGGGGACTCCTACAATGAGCAGTTCTTC.

The chain is built from TRBV27 and TRBJ2-7; 12 bases are a match to TRBD1. Germline CDR1 and CDR2: MNHEY and SMNVEV (reference sequence). The CDR3 loop spans 14 amino acids. The V segment lost 6 bases and the J segment 7 bases; nucleotides outside the gene matches: 7. The DNA for the CDR3 is TGTGCCAGCAGGGGGGACAGGGGGCTAAGGGAGCAGTACTTC. As protein: CASRGDRGLREQYF.

This rearrangement joins TRBV29-1 to TRBJ1-4; D uncertain. The germline gives CDR1 SQVTM, CDR2 ANQGSEA. This CDR3 has 13 residues. V lost 5 bases and J lost 0, with 7 bases in between. The CDR3 spells CSVQEATNEKLFF. The CDR3 nucleotides are TGCAGCGTTCAGGAGGCAACTAATGAAAAACTGTTTTTT. The complete variable domain, with remaining parts taken from reference TRBV29-1 and TRBJ1-4, reads SAVISQKPSRDICQRGTSLTIQCQVDSQVTMMFWYRQQPGQSLTLIATANQGSEATYESGFVIDKFPISRPNLTFSTLTVSNMSPEDSSIYLCSVQEATNEKLFFGSGTQLSVL.

This chain links TRBV20-1 with TRBJ2-1, with TRBD2 matching 9 bases. Trimming at V came to 6 bases and at J to 12 bases, leaving 6 bases not matched to a gene. The CDR3 is 11 residues long. The V gene's germline CDR1 is DFQATT and CDR2 SNEGSKA (reference sequence). The CDR3: CSASSGSMQFF. The CDR3 coding sequence is TGCAGTGCCAGTAGCGGGAGTATGCAGTTCTTC.

J is TRBJ2-7 and V is TRBV5-1; tentatively, D is TRBD2 (5 bases). Germline assignment: CDR1 SGHRS and CDR2 YFSETQ. This CDR3 is 15 amino acids long. Trimming removed 0 bases at V and 0 bases at J, with 10 bases between. CDR3 amino acids: CASSLGTPSSYEQYF. DNA of the CDR3: TGCGCCAGCAGCTTGGGGACTCCAAGCTCCTACGAGCAGTACTTC.

This clonotype was detected only a few times. V is TRBV20-1 and J is TRBJ2-7; 13 nucleotides match TRBD2. V shed 4 bases, J shed 2 bases, and the junction held 5 bases outside the gene matches. This CDR3 spans 15 amino acids. Germline V gives CDR1 DFQATT, CDR2 SNEGSKA (reference sequence). The CDR3 DNA reads as TGCAGTGCTACCCGGACTAGCGGGAGCACCTACGAGCAGTACTTC. Protein sequence: CSATRTSGSTYEQYF.

V is TRBV4-2 and J is TRBJ1-4; D gene unclear. Germline CDR1 and CDR2: LGHNA and YNFKEQ. The germline V and J ends were trimmed by 4 bases and 6 bases, with 18 bases remaining between them. CDR3 length: 16 residues. CDR3 protein: CASSPEGSQLDEKLFF. The CDR3 DNA reads TGTGCCAGCAGCCCCGAGGGTTCCCAACTGGATGAAAAACTGTTTTTT.

This clonotype was seen only once. Its ends do not fully match the called genes, so a read error is possible. The chain combines TRBV29-1 with TRBJ2-1; 10 bases align to TRBD1. CDR3 size: 16 residues. CDR1 is SQVTM, CDR2 ANQGSEA, per germline. In DNA form, the CDR3 reads TGCAGCGGGGGGACAGGGGCTACGAACTCCTACAATGGGCAGTTCTTC. Translation: CSGGTGATNSYNGQFF.

This clonotype was recorded a few times. This sequence joins TRBV6-5 and TRBJ2-5; D unresolved. The V end lost 2 bases, the J end lost 2 bases, and 9 bases lay between the germline ends. Germline V gene lookup returns CDR1 MNHEY and CDR2 SVGAGI. The CDR3 is 14 amino acids. CDR3: CASSYNAEQETQYF. CDR3 bases: TGTGCCAGCAGTTACAATGCGGAACAAGAGACCCAGTACTTC.

The V gene is TRBV6-1, the J gene TRBJ2-5; D possibly corresponds to TRBD1 (6 bases). Gene TRBJ2-7 matches the end of the DNA better, so the J call may be wrong. The length of the CDR3 is 14 residues. The germline gives CDR1 MNHNS, CDR2 SASEGT. This CDR3 reads CASSEWDTHYEQYF. In nucleotides, the CDR3 is TGTGCCAGCAGTGAGTGGGACACACACTACGAGCAGTACTTC.

This clonotype was seen a handful of times. This chain uses TRBV12-3 or TRBV12-4 with TRBJ1-4, with D perhaps TRBD1 (6 bases). The CDR3 runs to 12 residues. Trimming removed 7 bases at V and 10 bases at J, with 13 bases between. CDR3 DNA sequence: TGTGCCAGCAACCCCGGGGGCCGAAAACTGTTTTTT. This gives the protein CASNPGGRKLFF.

This chain connects TRBV12-3 or TRBV12-4 to TRBJ2-5; 9 nucleotides agree with TRBD1. The J call may be in error: the DNA end matches TRBJ2-7 better. The CDR3 has 15 residues. The CDR3 DNA is TGTGCCAGCAGTAGGAATGACAGGGGGATCGACGAGCAGTACTTC. Residues: CASSRNDRGIDEQYF.

This clonotype was seen a handful of times. The V call is TRBV11-2, the J call TRBJ2-1; 10 bases align to TRBD2. Germline CDR1 and CDR2: SGHAT and FQNNGV. The ends lost 0 bases at V and 10 bases at J; junction bases unmatched: 15. CDR3 size: 18 residues. In DNA, the CDR3 is TGTGCCAGCAGCTTAGATCGGCGTAGCGGGAGGCCTTTAGGCGAGCAGTTCTTC. Translation gives CASSLDRRSGRPLGEQFF.